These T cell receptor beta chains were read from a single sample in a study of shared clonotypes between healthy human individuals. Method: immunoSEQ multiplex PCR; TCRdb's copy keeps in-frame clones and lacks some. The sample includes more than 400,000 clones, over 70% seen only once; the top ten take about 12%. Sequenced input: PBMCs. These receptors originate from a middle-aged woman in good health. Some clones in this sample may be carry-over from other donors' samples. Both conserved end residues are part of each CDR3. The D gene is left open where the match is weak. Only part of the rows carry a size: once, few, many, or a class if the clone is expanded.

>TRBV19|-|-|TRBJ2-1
CASSDGPGQLSYNEQFF
TGTGCCAGTAGTGACGGCCCCGGACAGCTCTCCTACAATGAGCAGTTCTTC
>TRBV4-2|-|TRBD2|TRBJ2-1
CASSQVVASGIYNEQFF
TGTGCCAGCAGCCAAGTTGTAGCTAGCGGGATCTACAATGAGCAGTTCTTC
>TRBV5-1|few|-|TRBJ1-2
CASSSQAYGYTF
TGCGCCAGCAGCTCTCAGGCCTATGGCTACACCTTC
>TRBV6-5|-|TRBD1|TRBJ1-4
CASRGTGVSEKLFF
TGTGCCAGCAGGGGGACAGGGGTCTCGGAAAAACTGTTTTTT
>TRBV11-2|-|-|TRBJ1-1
CASSLDRQREAFF
TGTGCCAGCAGCTTAGATAGGCAGAGGGAAGCTTTCTTT
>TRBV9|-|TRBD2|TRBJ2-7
CASSEAGDAYEQYF
TGTGCCAGCAGCGAAGCGGGAGACGCCTACGAGCAGTACTTC
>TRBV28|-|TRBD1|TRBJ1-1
CASIGTGQAFF
TGTGCCAGCATAGGGACAGGACAAGCTTTCTTT
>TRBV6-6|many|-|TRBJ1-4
CASSSDSATNEKLFF
TGTGCCAGCAGTTCGGACAGTGCAACTAATGAAAAACTGTTTTTT
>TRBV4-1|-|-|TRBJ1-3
CASSREPTGIRNTIYF
TGCGCCAGCAGCCGAGAACCGACCGGGATACGGAACACCATATATTTT
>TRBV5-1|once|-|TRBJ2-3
CASSLGSGTDTQYF
TGCGCCAGCAGCTTGGGCAGCGGCACAGATACGCAGTATTTT
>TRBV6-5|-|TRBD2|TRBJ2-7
CASSWGLAGGSYEQYF
TGTGCCAGCAGTTGGGGACTAGCGGGAGGCTCCTACGAGCAGTACTTC
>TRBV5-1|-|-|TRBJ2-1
CASSLLVAERGQFF
TGCGCCAGCAGCTTGTTGGTAGCGGAAAGGGGGCAGTTCTTC
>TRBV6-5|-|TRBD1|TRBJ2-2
CASSPGQGFGELFF
TGTGCCAGCAGCCCAGGACAGGGGTTTGGGGAGCTGTTTTTT
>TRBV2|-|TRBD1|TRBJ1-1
CASSWGQGASEAFF
TGTGCCAGCAGTTGGGGACAGGGGGCGTCTGAAGCTTTCTTT
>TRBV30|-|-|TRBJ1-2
CAWSRDYGYTF
TGTGCCTGGTCTCGGGACTATGGCTACACCTTC
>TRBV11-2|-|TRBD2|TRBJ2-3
CASSWGTSGSSGRTDTQYF
TGTGCCAGCAGCTGGGGGACTAGCGGGAGTTCGGGTAGGACAGATACGCAGTATTTT
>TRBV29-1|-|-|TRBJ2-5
CSWVTAQETQYF
TGCAGCTGGGTGACAGCCCAAGAGACCCAGTACTTC
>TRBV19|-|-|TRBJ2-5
CASSKWTDQETQYF
TGTGCCAGTAGTAAATGGACAGACCAAGAGACCCAGTACTTC
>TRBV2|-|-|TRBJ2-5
CASSDLGTQYF
TGTGCCAGCAGTGATTTGGGGACCCAGTACTTC
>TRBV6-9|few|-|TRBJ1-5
CAWGRLYSNQPQHF
TGTGCCTGGGGCAGGCTCTATAGCAATCAGCCCCAGCATTTT
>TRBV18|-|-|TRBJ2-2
CASSPQVDTGELFF
TGTGCCAGCTCACCACAGGTGGACACCGGGGAGCTGTTTTTT
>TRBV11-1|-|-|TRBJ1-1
CASSLEAGVRRTEAFF
TGTGCCAGCAGCTTAGAAGCGGGGGTGCGCAGGACTGAAGCTTTCTTT
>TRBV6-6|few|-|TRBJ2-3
CASKTAQGPSTDTQYF
TGTGCCAGCAAGACAGCACAGGGCCCTAGCACAGATACGCAGTATTTT
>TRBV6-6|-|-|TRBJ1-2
CASRDWALYGYTF
TGTGCCAGCAGGGATTGGGCTCTCTATGGCTACACCTTC
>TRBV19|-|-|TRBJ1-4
CASSPQSGLTNEKLFF
TGTGCCAGTAGTCCCCAGTCGGGGCTAACTAATGAAAAACTGTTTTTT
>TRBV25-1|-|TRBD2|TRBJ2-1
CASSRLAGGWAYNEQFF
TGTGCCAGCAGTCGACTAGCGGGAGGTTGGGCTTACAATGAGCAGTTCTTC
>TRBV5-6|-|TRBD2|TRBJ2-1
CASSRGLAGVNEQFF
TGTGCCAGCAGCCGTGGACTAGCGGGAGTCAATGAGCAGTTCTTC
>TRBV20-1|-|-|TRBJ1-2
CSAREGYGYTF
TGCAGTGCTAGAGAAGGGTATGGCTACACCTTC
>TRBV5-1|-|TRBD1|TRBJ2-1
CASSLGTGGNEQFF
TGCGCCAGCAGCCTTGGGACAGGGGGCAATGAGCAGTTCTTC
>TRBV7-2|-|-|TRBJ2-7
CASSLVIGFTYEQYF
TGTGCCAGCAGCTTAGTTATTGGCTTCACCTACGAGCAGTACTTC
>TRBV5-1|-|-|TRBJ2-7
CASSSLGAASYEQYF
TGCGCCAGCAGTTCTCTAGGGGCGGCCTCCTACGAGCAGTACTTC
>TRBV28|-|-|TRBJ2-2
CASSVGATGELFF
TGTGCCAGCAGTGTGGGAGCGACCGGGGAGCTGTTTTTT
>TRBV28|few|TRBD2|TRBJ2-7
CASSFRLAGGEQYF
TGTGCCAGCAGTTTTAGACTAGCCGGGGGGGAGCAGTACTTC
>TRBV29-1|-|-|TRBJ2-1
CSVVTARTAPNEQFF
TGCAGCGTTGTAACCGCCAGGACAGCCCCCAATGAGCAGTTCTTC
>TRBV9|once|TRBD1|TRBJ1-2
CASRDRDREGYTF
TGTGCCAGCAGGGACCGGGACAGGGAGGGCTACACCTTC
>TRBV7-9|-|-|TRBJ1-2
CASSATGKYGYTF
TGTGCCAGCAGCGCCACAGGGAAATATGGCTACACCTTC
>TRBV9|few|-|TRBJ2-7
CASSVAQRPGPPPYEQYF
TGTGCCAGCAGCGTAGCCCAACGACCAGGGCCACCCCCCTACGAGCAGTACTTC
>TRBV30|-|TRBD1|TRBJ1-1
CAPREWMDSHGTGYLRAFF
TGTGCCCCCAGGGAGTGGATGGACTCCCACGGGACAGGGTACCTGAGAGCTTTCTTT
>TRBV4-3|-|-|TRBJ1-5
CASSQSRGQPQHF
TGCGCCAGCAGCCAGTCAAGGGGTCAGCCCCAGCATTTT
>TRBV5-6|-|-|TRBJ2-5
CASRQGIGETQYF
TGTGCCAGCAGACAGGGCATTGGAGAGACCCAGTACTTC
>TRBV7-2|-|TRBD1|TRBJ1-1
CASSARGQVNTEAFF
TGTGCCAGCAGCGCCCGGGGACAGGTGAACACTGAAGCTTTCTTT
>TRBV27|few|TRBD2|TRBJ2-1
CASSIGTSFRNEQFF
TGTGCCAGCAGTATCGGGACTAGCTTTCGCAATGAGCAGTTCTTC
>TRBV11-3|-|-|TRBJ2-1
CASSTRGGGNEQFF
TGTGCCAGCAGCACACGTGGGGGTGGGAATGAGCAGTTCTTC
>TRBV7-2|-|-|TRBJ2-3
CASSLAWGTTDTQYF
TGTGCCAGCAGCTTAGCGTGGGGGACTACAGATACGCAGTATTTT
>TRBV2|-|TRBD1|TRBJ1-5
CASGGQGASGSQHF
TGTGCCAGCGGTGGACAGGGTGCGTCTGGGTCCCAGCATTTT
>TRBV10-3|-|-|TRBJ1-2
CAISESPGFDYGYTF
TGTGCCATCAGTGAGTCCCCAGGGTTCGACTATGGCTACACCTTC
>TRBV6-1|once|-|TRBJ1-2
CASSEAVGKDTYGYTF
TGTGCCAGCAGTGAAGCTGTTGGGAAGGACACCTATGGCTACACCTTC
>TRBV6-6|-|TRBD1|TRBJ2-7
CASSWDRTYEQYF
TGTGCCAGCAGTTGGGACAGAACCTACGAGCAGTACTTC
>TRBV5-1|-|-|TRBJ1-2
CASSLAGQDYGYTF
TGCGCCAGCAGCTTGGCCGGGCAGGACTATGGCTACACCTTC
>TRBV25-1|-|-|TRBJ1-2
CASRGPTYNYGYTF
TGTGCCAGCAGGGGACCGACTTATAACTATGGCTACACCTTC
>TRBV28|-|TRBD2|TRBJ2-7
CASSLGGRASYEQYF
TGTGCCAGCAGTTTGGGGGGGAGGGCCTCCTACGAGCAGTACTTC
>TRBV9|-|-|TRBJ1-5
CASSVNDGRNQPQHF
TGTGCCAGCAGCGTTAATGACGGAAGAAATCAGCCCCAGCATTTT